The 32 T cell receptor beta chains reported below all come from one sample, sequenced in a study of cytomegalovirus exposure and HLA in healthy donors. PCR involved 60 Vbeta and 13 Jbeta primers. Sequencing was performed with immunoSEQ multiplex PCR; in TCRdb, only in-frame clones are kept and a portion is missing. In the table there are roughly 160,000 clones, 60% to 85% of which are singletons. Sequencing was performed on PBMCs. All receptors come from a woman in her 50s in good health and CMV-seropositive.

CDR3 bases: TGTGCCAGCAGCGTAGCGTCAAGGATCCGGGGCACCGGGGAGCTGTTTTTT. Translating gives CASSVASRIRGTGELFF. The chain links TRBV9 to TRBJ2-2, with a possible D match to TRBD2 (5 bases). Germline CDR1 and CDR2: SGDLS and YYNGEE. The CDR3 contains 17 residues. Trimming removed 0 bases from V and 4 bases from J, with 16 bases in between. Full variable domain (rest looked up from reference TRBV9 and TRBJ2-2): DSGVTQTPKHLITATGQRVTLRCSPRSGDLSVYWYQQSLDQGLQFLIQYYNGEERAKGNILERFSAQQFPDLHSELNLSSLELGDSALYFCASSVASRIRGTGELFFGEGSRLTVL.

The gene calls are TRBV7-2 and TRBJ2-1; D unresolved. Trimming pared 4 bases from V and 1 base from J, leaving 14 bases between. The CDR3 is 16 residues long. CDR1 is SGHTA and CDR2 is FQGNSA in the germline V gene. As DNA, the CDR3 is TGTGCCAGCAGCTCAGACTCCTTGCGGTCCTACAATGAGCAGTTCTTC. It yields the protein CASSSDSLRSYNEQFF.

The chain carries TRBV6-1 and TRBJ2-2; 8 bases fit TRBD1. V trimming: 6 bases; J trimming: 5 bases; junction bases outside the gene matches: 11. This CDR3 spans 16 amino acids. The germline gives CDR1 MNHNS, CDR2 SASEGT. The DNA for the CDR3 is TGTGCCAGCAGAGAAAACAGGGGGTTCAAAACCGGGGAGCTGTTTTTT. Translation: CASRENRGFKTGELFF.

The V gene is TRBV4-1, the J gene TRBJ2-1; TRBD1 might be the D (5 bases). Germline V gene sequence: CDR1 MGHRA, CDR2 YSYEKL. The CDR3 is made up of 13 amino acids. Trimming pared 1 base from V and 7 bases from J, leaving 8 bases between. The CDR3 DNA sequence: TGCGCCAGCAGCCAAGCACAGGTAAATGAGCAGTTCTTC. Translation gives CASSQAQVNEQFF.

The V and J genes are TRBV19 and TRBJ1-4; 7 nucleotides match TRBD1. This CDR3 spans 15 amino acids. Germline lookup yields CDR1 LNHDA and CDR2 SQIVND (reference sequence). The J segment lost 6 bases and the V segment lost 5 bases, leaving 9 bases of the junction unmatched. CDR3 region: CASSSRQGGDEKLFF. The CDR3 DNA is TGTGCCAGTAGTTCTAGACAGGGAGGTGATGAAAAACTGTTTTTT.

V is TRBV7-2 and J is TRBJ1-5; 7 bases map to TRBD1. V lost 1 base to trimming and J lost 2 bases; unmatched junction nucleotides: 2. The CDR3 consists of 15 residues. Per germline, CDR1 SGHTA and CDR2 FQGNSA. The chain's CDR3 is CASSLVQGGNQPQHF. Here the CDR3 DNA reads TGTGCCAGCAGCTTAGTCCAGGGGGGCAATCAGCCCCAGCATTTT.

Note on this clone: Other DNA variants within this sample encode the same CDR3. The chain carries TRBV5-1 and TRBJ2-7; 11 bases match TRBD2. Germline V gene data show CDR1 as SGHRS and CDR2 as YFSETQ. After removal of 0 bases from V and 4 bases from J, the junction contained 3 bases not matched to a gene. This CDR3 is built from 15 residues. The CDR3 protein is CASSLAGTSGYEQYF. CDR3 nucleotide sequence: TGCGCCAGCAGCTTGGCCGGGACTAGCGGTTACGAGCAGTACTTC.

The V call is TRBV18, the J call TRBJ2-2; TRBD2 matches at 8 bases. CDR1 KGHSH and CDR2 LQKENI come from the germline V gene. The CDR3 consists of 16 residues. V was pared by 4 bases and J by 1 base, with 5 bases of the junction left unmatched. CDR3 bases: TGTGCCAGCTCACTTGAGAGCGGGAGGAACACCGGGGAGCTGTTTTTT. It translates to CASSLESGRNTGELFF.

The CDR3 is CASSLRGLTDTQYF. CDR3 DNA sequence: TGTGCCAGCAGCCTAAGGGGACTCACAGATACGCAGTATTTT. J is TRBJ2-3 and V is TRBV7-6, with D possibly being TRBD2 (6 bases). Deletions cut 5 bases from V and 2 bases from J, with 11 bases between. CDR1 is SGHVS and CDR2 is FNYEAQ in the germline V gene. The CDR3 extends over 14 amino acids.

V is TRBV12-5 and J is TRBJ2-5, with 8 bases identical to TRBD1. CDR1 and CDR2 from the germline V gene are LGHNT and FRNRAP. The CDR3 length is 16 residues. The junction had 12 bases not matched to a gene; V was cut back by 2 bases and J by 7 bases. The CDR3 DNA reads TGTGCTAGTGGTTTGCCCCTACAGGGGGGACTGGGGACCCAGTACTTC. Its protein is CASGLPLQGGLGTQYF.

The chain joins TRBV5-6 to TRBJ2-5; 10 bases match TRBD1. The CDR3 is 14 amino acids. Trimming took 5 bases from V and 7 from J; bases not matched to a gene: 8. In germline, CDR1 is SGHDT, CDR2 YYEEEE. The CDR3 reads CASSPGQGRGTQYF. The DNA of the CDR3 is TGTGCCAGCAGTCCGGGACAGGGGCGTGGGACCCAGTACTTC.

V and J are TRBV2 and TRBJ2-2; the match to TRBD1 covers 10 bases. Germline V CDR1 and CDR2: SNHLY, FYNNEI. V lost 4 bases to trimming and J lost 6 bases; unmatched junction nucleotides: 8. This CDR3 spans 16 amino acids. In nucleotides, the CDR3 is TGTGCCAGCAGTGTGGGGACAGGGGCATTGGCCGGGGAGCTGTTTTTT. Protein sequence: CASSVGTGALAGELFF.

The genes are TRBV5-6 and TRBJ1-4, with 7 bases lining up with TRBD1. Unmatched junction bases numbered 3, after V lost 3 bases and J lost 4 bases. The length of the CDR3 is 14 residues. CDR1 is SGHDT and CDR2 is YYEEEE in the germline V gene. Here the CDR3 reads CASSWTGDNEKLFF. The CDR3 region has the DNA TGTGCCAGCAGCTGGACAGGAGATAATGAAAAACTGTTTTTT.

This clone has more than one count but fewer than ten. The V gene is TRBV6-5, the J gene TRBJ2-3, with 8 bases identical to TRBD1. With V trimmed by 6 bases and J by 0 bases, 5 bases remained unmatched. CDR1 and CDR2 (germline): MNHEY, SVGAGI. The CDR3 has 15 residues. Here the CDR3 DNA reads TGTGCCAGCAGCCTCAGGGGGCCTAGCACAGATACGCAGTATTTT. This sequence encodes CASSLRGPSTDTQYF.

This rearrangement joins TRBV7-2 to TRBJ2-6, with D possibly being TRBD1 (5 bases). Germline values: CDR1 SGHTA, CDR2 FQGNSA. The CDR3 has 17 amino acids. Trimming left V 2 bases short and J 0 bases short, with 11 bases between. CDR3 sequence: CASSLSQGSSGANVLTF. CDR3 sequence (DNA): TGTGCCAGCAGCTTATCGCAGGGCTCCTCTGGGGCCAACGTCCTGACTTTC.

The sample holds a few counts of this clone. The chain links TRBV4-3 to TRBJ1-3; D uncertain. V was trimmed by 1 base and J by 0 bases, leaving 10 bases between them. The germline gives CDR1 LGHNA, CDR2 YSLEER. This CDR3 region has 16 residues. The chain's CDR3 is CASSQAAGLSGNTIYF. The CDR3 nucleotides read TGCGCCAGCAGCCAAGCCGCGGGCCTCTCTGGAAACACCATATATTTT.

This clone has a handful of counts. The rearrangement links TRBV7-2 to TRBJ2-5; D unclear. Germline V CDR1 and CDR2: SGHTA, FQGNSA. V shed 1 base and J shed 1 base, with 7 bases lying between them. The CDR3 runs 14 residues. The CDR3: CASSLGAVQETQYF. CDR3 DNA: TGTGCCAGCAGCTTAGGTGCAGTCCAAGAGACCCAGTACTTC.

This clone was observed a few times. This chain links TRBV9 with TRBJ2-3, with D unresolved. The V gene lost 4 bases and the J gene lost 4 bases, with 16 bases spanning the gap. In germline, CDR1 is SGDLS, CDR2 YYNGEE. The CDR3 spans 15 residues. CDR3 DNA: TGTGCCAGCAGCTCCAGAGGCTTATCGCCAGATACGCAGTATTTT. This sequence encodes CASSSRGLSPDTQYF. The full variable domain, completed using reference TRBV9 and TRBJ2-3, is DSGVTQTPKHLITATGQRVTLRCSPRSGDLSVYWYQQSLDQGLQFLIQYYNGEERAKGNILERFSAQQFPDLHSELNLSSLELGDSALYFCASSSRGLSPDTQYFGPGTRLTVL.

V is TRBV9 and J is TRBJ2-2; the D is unclear. Per germline, CDR1 SGDLS and CDR2 YYNGEE. This CDR3 is built from 16 residues. Trimming took off 4 bases at V and 6 bases at J, with 19 bases between the two ends. CDR3 DNA: TGTGCCAGCAGCACCATACCCCAACCAAGCGCCGGGGAGCTGTTTTTT. This sequence encodes CASSTIPQPSAGELFF.

The rearrangement links TRBV19 to TRBJ1-2, with D possibly TRBD1 on 5 matching bases. Germline assignment: CDR1 LNHDA and CDR2 SQIVND (reference sequence). The V and J ends lost 3 bases and 7 bases respectively, with 21 bases between them. This CDR3 has 16 amino acids. CDR3 residues: CASSMWAGKGFGGYTF. CDR3 nucleotide sequence: TGTGCCAGTAGTATGTGGGCAGGGAAGGGTTTCGGTGGCTACACCTTC.

The V call is TRBV20-1, the J call TRBJ1-1; D possibly corresponds to TRBD1 (5 bases). The CDR3 has 11 amino acids. Germline V gives CDR1 DFQATT, CDR2 SNEGSKA (reference sequence). V lost 4 bases, J lost 5 bases, and 8 bases lay in between. CDR3 sequence: CSAIRATEAFF. The CDR3 DNA follows: TGCAGTGCTATCAGGGCTACTGAAGCTTTCTTT.

This clone occurred once. The chain employs TRBV5-4 and TRBJ1-2; D is perhaps TRBD1 (6 bases). The CDR3 loop spans 14 amino acids. Looked up from germline, CDR1 is SGHNT and CDR2 is YYREEE (reference sequence). The V end lost 4 bases, the J end lost 7 bases, and 17 bases lay between the germline ends. CDR3 residues: CASSRKTGSVGYTF. CDR3 DNA sequence: TGTGCCAGCAGCAGGAAGACAGGTTCAGTTGGCTACACCTTC. The full variable domain, rest sourced from reference TRBV5-4 and TRBJ1-2, is ETGVTQSPTHLIKTRGQQVTLRCSSQSGHNTVSWYQQALGQGPQFIFQYYREEENGRGNFPPRFSGLQFPNYSSELNVNALELDDSALYLCASSRKTGSVGYTFGSGTRLTVV.

The genes are TRBV2 and TRBJ2-1; possible D gene TRBD1, 6 bases. Deletions cut 3 bases from V and 5 bases from J, with 8 bases between. The CDR3 loop spans 13 amino acids. Germline CDR1 reads SNHLY; CDR2 reads FYNNEI. The CDR3 DNA reads TGTGCCAGCAGTGACGCAGGGGACAATGAGCAGTTCTTC. Residues: CASSDAGDNEQFF.

The chain uses TRBV7-9 and TRBJ1-1, with D unclear. The CDR3 loop spans 14 amino acids. Germline values: CDR1 SEHNR, CDR2 FQNEAQ (reference sequence). The V gene lost 5 bases and the J gene lost 4 bases, with 14 bases spanning the gap. The CDR3 reads CASSNSQEGTEAFF. The CDR3 nucleotides read TGTGCCAGCAGCAATTCTCAGGAGGGCACTGAAGCTTTCTTT.

The chain links TRBV11-3 to TRBJ1-1; a possible D gene is TRBD1 (6 bases). Trimming left V 5 bases short and J 3 bases short, with 22 bases between. Per the germline V gene, CDR1 is SGHNT and CDR2 is YENEEA. The CDR3 runs to 17 residues. CDR3 region: CASSPGQTAVSDTEAFF. In DNA, the CDR3 is TGTGCCAGCAGCCCAGGACAGACGGCCGTCTCTGACACTGAAGCTTTCTTT.

This clone was observed a handful of times. One end of the junction is discordant with germline, which a read error may explain. The rearrangement uses TRBV30 and TRBJ2-6; a weak D match, TRBD1 (5 bases). The CDR3 is made up of 14 amino acids. The V gene's germline CDR1 is GTSNPN and CDR2 SVGIG (reference sequence). The DNA of the CDR3 is TGTGCCACGACAGCTTTCTCTGGGGCCAACGGCCTGACTTTC. This sequence encodes CATTAFSGANGLTF.

The chain combines TRBV6-5 with TRBJ1-1; D is unclear. Germline assignment: CDR1 MNHEY and CDR2 SVGAGI. CDR3 size: 12 residues. Between the trimmed V and J ends, which lost 6 bases and 5 bases, there was a span of 10 bases. In nucleotides, the CDR3 is TGTGCCAGCAGGACCCCGGGGACTGAAGCTTTCTTT. Encoded protein: CASRTPGTEAFF.

The chain carries TRBV4-3 and TRBJ2-7; a weak D match, TRBD1 (6 bases). CDR1 and CDR2 (germline): LGHNA, YSLEER. CDR3 size: 17 residues. V lost 0 bases to trimming and J lost 1 base, with 16 bases between them. The CDR3 bases are TGCGCCAGCAGCCAAGAATATGGCAGGGGCCCTTCCTACGAGCAGTACTTC. It specifies CASSQEYGRGPSYEQYF.

J is TRBJ2-2 and V is TRBV7-2; D possibly corresponds to TRBD1 (6 bases). Germline V CDR1 and CDR2: SGHTA, FQGNSA. The length of the CDR3 is 13 residues. Trimming pared 4 bases from V and 6 bases from J, leaving 9 bases between. CDR3 bases: TGTGCCAGCAGCTGGGCAGGGGCCGGGGAGCTGTTTTTT. It codes for CASSWAGAGELFF.

The chain combines TRBV28 with TRBJ1-5; 7 bases map to TRBD1. The junction had 6 bases not matched to a gene; V was cut back by 3 bases and J by 7 bases. CDR1 and CDR2 from the germline V gene are MDHEN and SYDVKM. The CDR3 consists of 14 residues. CDR3 coding DNA: TGTGCCAGCAGTTTGACAGGGACAAGCCAGCCCCAGCATTTT. Protein product: CASSLTGTSQPQHF.

This rearrangement joins TRBV7-9 to TRBJ1-1, with unresolved D. Germline CDR1 reads SEHNR; CDR2 reads FQNEAQ (reference sequence). Trimming removed 1 base from V and 8 bases from J, with 8 bases in between. This CDR3 contains 12 residues. CDR3 sequence: CASSLEPGEAFF. CDR3 nucleotide sequence: TGTGCCAGCAGCTTAGAACCAGGCGAAGCTTTCTTT.

The rearrangement joins TRBV5-5 to TRBJ1-1, with unresolved D. CDR3 size: 15 residues. CDR1 SGHKS and CDR2 YYEKEE come from the germline V gene (reference sequence). The V gene lost 5 bases and the J gene lost 0 bases, with 14 bases spanning the gap. The CDR3 here is CASSLPGGLNTEAFF. The CDR3 DNA follows: TGTGCCAGCAGTCTCCCGGGAGGGCTGAACACTGAAGCTTTCTTT.